This T cell receptor (beta chain) derives from a study of T cell responses to AZD1222 COVID-19 vaccine. Assay used: immunoSEQ multiplex PCR; TCRdb lists only in-frame clones, some missing. The sample includes around 88,000 clones, about nine tenths of them seen just once. This CDR3 has 16 amino acids. Per germline, CDR1 LNHDA and CDR2 SQIVND (reference sequence). V was cut by 4 bases and J by 4 bases, with 17 bases left in between. The receptor was derived from an adult in good health. The J gene is TRBJ1-5, the V gene TRBV19; tentative D call: TRBD1 (6 bases). The specimen was peripheral blood, collected on day 0 of AZD1222 vaccination. The CDR3 DNA reads as TGTGCCAGTAGTACCACTACGGGGGCGTCGAATCAGCCCCAGCATTTT. This gives the protein CASSTTTGASNQPQHF.